The 9 T cell receptor beta chains below were found in one sample sequenced in a study of blood T cell repertoires in COVID-19. The method was immunoSEQ multiplex PCR; TCRdb's version includes in-frame clones alone and lacks a portion of them. The sample shows more than 300,000 clones, more than 75% of them seen only once. The source material was peripheral blood. These TCRs come from a woman aged 50 to 60 with COVID-19, enrolled during active disease.

This clone was observed a single time. The J gene is TRBJ1-6, the V gene TRBV7-2; D gene unclear. The CDR3 spans 13 residues. The germline CDR1 and CDR2 sequences are SGHTA and FQGNSA. V was clipped by 4 bases and J by 7 bases, with 8 bases between them. The CDR3 DNA is TGTGCCAGCAGCTCAAAGAGGAATTCACCCCTCCACTTT. It translates to CASSSKRNSPLHF.

The V call is TRBV7-6, the J call TRBJ2-1, with 12 bases identical to TRBD2. CDR3 length equals 17 residues. CDR1 and CDR2 from the germline V gene are SGHVS and FNYEAQ. J lost 9 bases, V lost 5 bases, and 14 bases had no gene match. CDR3 sequence (DNA): TGTGCCAGCAGCCGAAGACTAGCGGGGGAGGGGTCGATTGAGCAGTTCTTC. Translated, it gives CASSRRLAGEGSIEQFF.

The V and J genes are TRBV30 and TRBJ2-7; 7 bases agree with TRBD1. Looked up from germline, CDR1 is GTSNPN and CDR2 is SVGIG (reference sequence). V shed 5 bases, J shed 6 bases, and the junction held 7 bases outside the gene matches. This CDR3 contains 12 residues. The CDR3 coding sequence is TGTGCCTGGGGGGACAGATGGTCCGAGCAGTACTTC. It encodes CAWGDRWSEQYF. Full variable domain (missing parts from reference TRBV30 and TRBJ2-7): SQTIHQWPATLVQPVGSPLSLECTVEGTSNPNLYWYRQAAGRGLQLLFYSVGIGQISSEVPQNLSASRPQDRQFILSSKKLLLSDSGFYLCAWGDRWSEQYFGPGTRLTVT.

The genes are TRBV5-5 and TRBJ2-1; D perhaps matches TRBD2 (6 bases). The CDR3 runs to 16 residues. Germline-derived CDR1 and CDR2 are SGHKS and YYEKEE (reference sequence). V lost 2 bases, J lost 8 bases, and 20 bases lay in between. The CDR3 coding sequence is TGTGCCAGCAGCTTATATGTCGGGGGACGAGGTTATGAGCAGTTCTTC. Residues: CASSLYVGGRGYEQFF.

V gene TRBV15 combines with J gene TRBJ2-7; 7 bases agree with TRBD2. The CDR3 has 14 amino acids. The germline CDR1 and CDR2 sequences are LNHNV and YYDKDF (reference sequence). V lost 6 bases and J lost 7; bases outside the gene matches: 12. The CDR3 region is CATRNGGTSREQYF. The DNA of the CDR3 is TGTGCCACCAGAAACGGGGGGACCTCTCGGGAGCAGTACTTC.

The genes are TRBV2 and TRBJ2-1, with 7 nucleotides matching TRBD1. CDR1 is SNHLY, CDR2 FYNNEI, per germline. This CDR3 comprises 15 residues. The V gene end was trimmed by 4 bases and the J gene end by 9 bases; junction bases not matched to a gene: 12. CDR3 region: CASSGGEGGAGEQFF. In DNA, the CDR3 is TGTGCCAGCAGTGGTGGGGAAGGGGGCGCCGGTGAGCAGTTCTTC.

The chain employs TRBV5-1 and TRBJ2-1; a weak D match, TRBD2 (5 bases). Germline V gene data show CDR1 as SGHRS and CDR2 as YFSETQ. The V gene lost 2 bases and the J gene lost 0 bases, with 12 bases spanning the gap. The CDR3 runs 16 residues. CDR3 sequence: CASSLLTGSSYNEQFF. CDR3 nucleotides: TGCGCCAGCAGCTTATTAACGGGAAGCTCCTACAATGAGCAGTTCTTC. The entire variable domain, with the rest obtained from reference TRBV5-1 and TRBJ2-1, is as follows: KAGVTQTPRYLIKTRGQQVTLSCSPISGHRSVSWYQQTPGQGLQFLFEYFSETQRNKGNFPGRFSGRQFSNSRSEMNVSTLELGDSALYLCASSLLTGSSYNEQFFGPGTRLTVL.

This clone was seen more than once but under ten times. The gene calls are TRBV5-4 and TRBJ1-3; D possibly corresponds to TRBD1 (6 bases). The V gene lost 0 bases and the J gene lost 4 bases, with 14 bases spanning the gap. Per the germline V gene, CDR1 is SGHNT and CDR2 is YYREEE (reference sequence). This CDR3 comprises 16 residues. CDR3 sequence: CASSLVQSGAGNTIYF. CDR3 nucleotides: TGTGCCAGCAGCTTGGTTCAGTCAGGGGCGGGAAACACCATATATTTT.

This clone was seen many times. The chain has TRBV7-9 and TRBJ1-1; 7 bases map to TRBD1. The V segment lost 6 bases and the J segment 3 bases; nucleotides outside the gene matches: 16. This CDR3 comprises 17 residues. Looked up from germline, CDR1 is SEHNR and CDR2 is FQNEAQ (reference sequence). The CDR3 is CASRNRQGGGLYTEAFF. The CDR3 DNA sequence: TGTGCCAGCAGAAACCGACAGGGTGGAGGGTTGTACACTGAAGCTTTCTTT.